These T cell receptor beta chains were read from a single sample in a study of blood T cell repertoires in COVID-19. The table came from immunoSEQ multiplex PCR; TCRdb's copy has only in-frame clones and leaves some out. The sample yields roughly 160,000 clones, roughly 84% seen once. The sample comprised PBMCs or T cells enriched from blood (not recorded which). The origin of the receptors is a man aged 55-75 years who had recovered from COVID-19. The CDR3 runs from the conserved cysteine through the conserved F or W. The D gene is left open where the match is weak. Not every row has a clone size; where given, it reads once, few, many or a size class.

CDR3	DNA	J	D	V	size
CASSQTGSSSYNSPLHF	TGTGCCAGCAGCCAAACAGGCAGCAGCTCCTATAATTCACCCCTCCACTTT	TRBJ1-6	.	TRBV25-1	.
CASLQGRDQPQHF	TGTGCCAGCTTACAGGGCAGGGATCAGCCCCAGCATTTT	TRBJ1-5	.	TRBV2	.
CASSLGLFSNQPQHF	TGTGCCAGCAGCCTAGGACTCTTTAGCAATCAGCCCCAGCATTTT	TRBJ1-5	.	TRBV6-5	.
CASSHPGGGQFF	TGTGCCAGCAGCCACCCAGGGGGCGGGCAGTTCTTC	TRBJ2-1	TRBD1	TRBV11-2	.
CASSLPGGARSINEQFF	TGTGCCAGCAGCCTCCCTGGAGGGGCCCGTTCGATCAATGAGCAGTTCTTC	TRBJ2-1	.	TRBV2	.
CSVGEGQNTEAFF	TGCAGCGTTGGGGAGGGTCAGAACACTGAAGCTTTCTTT	TRBJ1-1	.	TRBV29-1	.
CASSIRRELPYEQYF	TGTGCCAGCAGCATACGCAGGGAATTACCCTACGAGCAGTACTTC	TRBJ2-7	.	TRBV11-2	.
CASSVALGQAKNEKLFF	TGCGCCAGCAGCGTGGCCTTGGGACAGGCTAAAAATGAAAAACTGTTTTTT	TRBJ1-4	TRBD1	TRBV5-1	.
CASSLEQGIAKNIQYF	TGTGCCAGCAGCTTAGAACAGGGGATAGCCAAAAACATTCAGTACTTC	TRBJ2-4	TRBD1	TRBV7-9	.
CASSPQGIGTGELFF	TGTGCCAGCAGCCCACAGGGGATCGGGACCGGGGAGCTGTTTTTT	TRBJ2-2	TRBD1	TRBV2	.
CASSQDLGAGSTDTQYF	TGTGCCAGCAGCCAAGATCTCGGAGCGGGAAGCACAGATACGCAGTATTTT	TRBJ2-3	TRBD2	TRBV3-1/TRBV3-2	.
CASRWTGAAYGYTF	TGTGCCAGCAGGTGGACAGGGGCGGCCTATGGCTACACCTTC	TRBJ1-2	TRBD1	TRBV7-9	.
CASSPLPLQGKNTEAFF	TGTGCCAGCTCACCACTACCGCTACAGGGTAAGAACACTGAAGCTTTCTTT	TRBJ1-1	.	TRBV18	few
CASSPRLAEGAGELFF	TGTGCCAGCAGCCCCAGACTAGCGGAAGGGGCCGGGGAGCTGTTTTTT	TRBJ2-2	TRBD2	TRBV11-2	.
CASSPRLERYEQYF	TGTGCCAGCAGCCCCCGACTAGAACGCTACGAGCAGTACTTC	TRBJ2-7	.	TRBV9	.
CSVGASGINEQFF	TGCAGCGTTGGGGCTAGCGGGATCAATGAGCAGTTCTTC	TRBJ2-1	TRBD2	TRBV29-1	.
CAWSGDSPYEQYF	TGTGCCTGGAGTGGGGACAGTCCCTACGAGCAGTACTTC	TRBJ2-7	TRBD1	TRBV30	.
CASSSSNSGNTIYF	TGTGCCAGCAGCTCGTCTAACTCTGGAAACACCATATATTTT	TRBJ1-3	.	TRBV7-2	.
CASSFSGGLAVKETQYF	TGTGCCAGCAGCTTTAGTGGGGGACTAGCGGTTAAAGAGACCCAGTACTTC	TRBJ2-5	TRBD2	TRBV7-9	.
CSGLTGVGQETQYF	TGCAGCGGCCTTACAGGGGTGGGGCAAGAGACCCAGTACTTC	TRBJ2-5	TRBD1	TRBV29-1	.
CATSRDSASEGSIAKNIQYF	TGTGCCACCAGCAGAGATAGCGCATCCGAGGGAAGCATAGCCAAAAACATTCAGTACTTC	TRBJ2-4	.	TRBV15	.
CASSSGTAGNQPQHF	TGTGCCAGCAGTTCGGGGACAGCCGGCAATCAGCCCCAGCATTTT	TRBJ1-5	TRBD1	TRBV6-2/TRBV6-3	.
CASSYSPSGGVYNEQFF	TGTGCCAGCAGCTACTCCCCTAGCGGGGGGGTCTACAATGAGCAGTTCTTC	TRBJ2-1	TRBD2	TRBV9	.
CASRPRDVTYEQYF	TGTGCCAGCAGACCGCGGGATGTTACCTACGAGCAGTACTTC	TRBJ2-7	.	TRBV28	.
CASSMGAYRNTEAFF	TGTGCCAGTAGTATGGGCGCCTACAGGAACACTGAAGCTTTCTTT	TRBJ1-1	.	TRBV19	.
CASSPPSGLAGVVGGELFF	TGTGCCAGCAGTCCTCCTTCGGGACTAGCGGGAGTAGTTGGCGGGGAGCTGTTTTTT	TRBJ2-2	TRBD2	TRBV6-6	.
CASSLYGGARVGYTF	TGTGCCAGCAGCTTATATGGAGGGGCGAGGGTCGGCTACACCTTC	TRBJ1-2	.	TRBV11-2	.
CASSLQGGETQYF	TGTGCCAGCAGCTTACAAGGAGGAGAGACCCAGTACTTC	TRBJ2-5	.	TRBV5-6	.
CASSSGQGGETQYF	TGTGCCAGCAGCTCGGGACAGGGCGGGGAGACCCAGTACTTC	TRBJ2-5	TRBD1	TRBV5-8	few
CASSPQGMSSGANVLTF	TGTGCCAGCAGCCCACAGGGGATGAGCTCTGGGGCCAACGTCCTGACTTTC	TRBJ2-6	TRBD1	TRBV7-3	.
CASSQDRGYGNTIYF	TGCGCCAGCAGCCAAGATAGGGGATACGGAAACACCATATATTTT	TRBJ1-3	.	TRBV4-1	.
CASSLAGQGAGNTIYF	TGCGCCAGCAGCTTGGCGGGACAGGGGGCTGGAAACACCATATATTTT	TRBJ1-3	TRBD1	TRBV5-1	once
CASSVGGGTTTYEQYF	TGTGCCAGCAGCGTAGGAGGGGGGACTACCACCTACGAGCAGTACTTC	TRBJ2-7	.	TRBV9	.
CASSPDQGSAQPQHF	TGTGCCAGCTCACCTGACCAGGGCAGCGCTCAGCCCCAGCATTTT	TRBJ1-5	.	TRBV18	.
CASSLGRGEQYF	TGTGCCAGCAGCTTAGGGCGCGGCGAGCAGTACTTC	TRBJ2-7	.	TRBV11-1	.
CASRPGGEDYGYTF	TGTGCCAGCAGGCCCGGGGGGGAGGACTATGGCTACACCTTC	TRBJ1-2	.	TRBV6-5	.
CASSPLRLAGGIDEQFF	TGTGCCAGCAGTCCGCTCCGACTAGCGGGAGGCATAGATGAGCAGTTCTTC	TRBJ2-1	TRBD2	TRBV28	once
CASSVTLAGGVYEQYF	TGTGCCAGCAGCGTAACGTTAGCGGGGGGCGTCTACGAGCAGTACTTC	TRBJ2-7	TRBD2	TRBV9	.
CASSQDRSGRETQYF	TGTGCCAGCAGCCAAGATAGGTCAGGAAGGGAGACCCAGTACTTC	TRBJ2-5	.	TRBV14	.
CASSVLNTGELFF	TGTGCCAGCAGCGTACTGAACACCGGGGAGCTGTTTTTT	TRBJ2-2	.	TRBV2	.
CASSSAGWDNTQYF	TGTGCCAGCAGCTCGGCAGGGTGGGATAATACGCAGTATTTT	TRBJ2-3	.	TRBV11-2	.
CASSLGTSGVYQETQYF	TGCGCCAGCAGCTTGGGGACTAGCGGGGTGTACCAAGAGACCCAGTACTTC	TRBJ2-5	TRBD2	TRBV5-1	.